These 2 T cell receptor beta chains were all obtained from the same sample, sequenced in a study of T cell changes during pregnancy in multiple sclerosis. Assay: immunoSEQ multiplex PCR; the TCRdb copy retains only in-frame clones and omits some. Among tens of thousands of clones listed, more than 75% were seen once. The sequencing here drew on CD4+ T cells from peripheral blood mononuclear cells, taken in the first trimester of pregnancy. All receptors come from a female donor with multiple sclerosis, enrolled in a pregnancy study.

The chain links TRBV5-1 to TRBJ1-5; possibly TRBD1 for D (6 bases). The CDR3 contains 20 residues. The V end lost 8 bases, the J end lost 0 bases, and 30 bases lay between the germline ends. CDR1 SGHRS and CDR2 YFSETQ come from the germline V gene. CDR3 in amino acids: CASLIPDILTGSDSNQPQHF. The CDR3 DNA reads TGCGCCAGTCTGATCCCTGATATTCTAACAGGGTCCGATAGCAATCAGCCCCAGCATTTT. The full variable domain, its missing parts supplied by reference TRBV5-1 and TRBJ1-5, is KAGVTQTPRYLIKTRGQQVTLSCSPISGHRSVSWYQQTPGQGLQFLFEYFSETQRNKGNFPGRFSGRQFSNSRSEMNVSTLELGDSALYLCASLIPDILTGSDSNQPQHFGDGTRLSIL.

V is TRBV28 and J is TRBJ1-1, with a weak D call TRBD1 (6 bases). CDR3 length equals 15 residues. Germline loops: CDR1 MDHEN, CDR2 SYDVKM. V was cut by 1 base and J by 5 bases, with 14 bases left in between. CDR3 in DNA: TGTGCCAGCAGTTTATTGGGGGGGGCTAGGACTGAAGCTTTCTTT. It encodes CASSLLGGARTEAFF.